This TCR beta chain is from a study of long-term antiretroviral therapy in people with HIV (dated by TCRdb to the early 2020s). Study-wide context: The earliest samples were collected about a decade before the 2015 WHO recommendation for immediate ART, when ART was typically delayed until CD4 counts fell. Test extractions of a monoclonal T-cell line alongside some 35 polyclonal samples showed no cross-contamination during QIAcube processing. About 35% of the 30 participants with HIV were female. A retrospective serial study tested whether changes in peripheral blood TRB repertoire composition and diversity were associated with ART initiation and durable HIV suppression. A total of under 250 cryopreserved PBMC samples came from around 30 adults with confirmed HIV infection and were collected serially over a mean of roughly six years (range 1-12). What the work shows at the level of the full study, not this receptor alone: Expanded TRB clones identified before ART initiation dominated the repertoire at all time points, although this dominance fluctuated and declined in many PLHIV after ART. Owing to limited PBMC availability, only the TCR beta chain was sequenced, without alpha chain pairing. Inferences about post-ART repertoire changes were limited because no data were available on ART adherence, viral resistance or therapy changes. Unsorted PBMC were profiled instead of sorted CD4+ and CD8+ T cells because pre-ART samples had limited cell numbers. Starting ART was linked to a significant rise in TRB diversity, yet even after long-term ART the diversity remained significantly lower than in transplant donor controls. Samples dated from 2004 to 2017, and the ART regimens used may be less effective than current ones. Narrower CDR3 length ranges were observed in HIV repertoires than in controls, and an antigen-experienced repertoire with only a slight naive shift after ART was suggested by the network structure.

Participants were included only if at least one PBMC sample before ART initiation and at least two post-ART samples were available. Treatment was received in the United States of America by all participants with HIV. Before DNA extraction, cryopreserved samples of about 0.9-10 million PBMC were thawed and then washed. At the time of the earliest PBMC sample, participants with HIV were aged between roughly 20 and 60 years. PBMC samples were contributed by each participant from 1-4 timepoints before ART initiation and 2-8 timepoints after ART initiation, with a median of 7 samples. Serial HIV viral load, CD4+ T-cell count, ART history and demographic data were obtained for every participant. Using a Qiagen kit on a QIAcube, genomic DNA was extracted from unsorted PBMC, with samples processed in batches of 12. This clone was detected once. What antigen it recognizes has not been identified. The junction departs from the called germline gene at one end, perhaps through a read error.

The CDR3, cysteine through phenylalanine, is 14 amino acids long. Only CDR3 DNA remains: 42 bases, in frame from the first base. From the germline V gene, CDR1 is MNHEY and CDR2 is SVGAGI. Sequencing of the TRB variable region was done with the immunoSEQ hsTCRB v3.0 assay at survey level resolution. A depth of about 35,000-55,000 T-cell genomes per sample was targeted for TRB sequencing. An Illumina MiSeq with a v3 150-cycle kit was used to sequence the pooled TRB libraries. The study's own analysis went as follows. Repertoire analysis ran in R within a reproducible Nextflow workflow covering QC, data transformation and analysis. LymphoSeq2, an R package for AIRR-Seq data exploration, was used to implement custom analyses. After excluding a handful of samples that yielded fewer than 5000 total TRB sequences, fewer than 200 HIV repertoires remained for analysis. Among the 180 to 200 HIV repertoires that were kept, 59 were collected before ART initiation and about 130 were collected after ART initiation. Repertoires were downsampled to 5000 TRB nucleotide sequences, and summary statistics were averaged over 100 downsampling iterations. Only TRB sequences with CDR3 regions of at least seven amino acids were retained for analysis. Diversity was assessed using a clonality score derived from Shannon entropy and using the Gini coefficient. In repertoire networks, the top 5000 CDR3 amino acid sequences were linked whenever an edit distance of one separated two sequences. GLIPH2 predicted antigen specificity groups and MHC restriction for TRB CDR3 amino acid sequences. To flag known CMV, EBV, HIV or tissue antigen associations, CDR3 amino acid sequences were matched against VDJdb and McPAS-TCR. Pre-ART, post-ART and control groups were compared with Wilcoxon signed-rank tests and Holm-Bonferroni correction. TCRdb limited this immuneACCESS table to in-frame rearrangements with V and J called. A share of clones is missing; checked studies link under half to unresolved V genes, and the rest is unexplained. V, J and clone size are taken as reported in that table, and D and trimming were inferred from the DNA itself. The sample profile shows 36,000 or so clones; approximately 80% of them were found once. Clones ranked in the top ten supply approximately 6.1% of the sample.

This TCR came from a man between 18 and 35 years old with HIV. The sequencing here drew on unsorted PBMCs, taken 0.6 years after starting antiretroviral therapy. The chain links TRBV6-5 with TRBJ2-7; the D gene is unclear. The nucleotides read TGTGCCATCAGTGTAGACGCAAGTACCTACGAGCAGTACTTC. Its translation reads: CAISVDASTYEQYF.